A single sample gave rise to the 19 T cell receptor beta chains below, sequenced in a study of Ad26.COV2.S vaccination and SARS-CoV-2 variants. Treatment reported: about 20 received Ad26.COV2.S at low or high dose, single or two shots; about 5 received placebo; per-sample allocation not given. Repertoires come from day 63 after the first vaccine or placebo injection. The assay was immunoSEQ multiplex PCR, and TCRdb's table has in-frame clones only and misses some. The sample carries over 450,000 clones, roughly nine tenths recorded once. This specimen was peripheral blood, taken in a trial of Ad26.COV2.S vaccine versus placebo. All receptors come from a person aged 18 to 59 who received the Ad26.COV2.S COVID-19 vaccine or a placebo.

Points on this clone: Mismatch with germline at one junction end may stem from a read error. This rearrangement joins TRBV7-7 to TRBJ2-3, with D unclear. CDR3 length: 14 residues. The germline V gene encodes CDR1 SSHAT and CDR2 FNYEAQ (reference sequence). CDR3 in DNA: TGTGCTAGCAGCTTAGAGTATACAGCGGATACGCAGTATTTT. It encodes CASSLEYTADTQYF.

The CDR3 nucleotides read TGTGCCAGCTCACCGACGTACCGCGGGGTCTACGAGCAGTACTTC. Its protein product is CASSPTYRGVYEQYF. The chain employs TRBV18 and TRBJ2-7, with D possibly matching TRBD2 (6 bases). Per germline, CDR1 KGHSH and CDR2 LQKENI. The germline V and J ends were trimmed by 3 bases and 3 bases, with 15 bases remaining between them. The CDR3 is 15 residues long.

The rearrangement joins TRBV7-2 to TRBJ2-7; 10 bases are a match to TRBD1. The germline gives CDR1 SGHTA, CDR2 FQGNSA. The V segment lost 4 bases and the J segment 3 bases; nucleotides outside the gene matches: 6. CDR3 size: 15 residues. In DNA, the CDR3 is TGTGCCAGCAGCTACAGGACAGGGGGAAACTACGAGCAGTACTTC. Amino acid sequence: CASSYRTGGNYEQYF.

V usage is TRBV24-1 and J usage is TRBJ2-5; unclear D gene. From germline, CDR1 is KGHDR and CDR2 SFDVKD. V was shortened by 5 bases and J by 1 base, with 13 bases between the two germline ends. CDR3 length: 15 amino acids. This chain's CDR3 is CATSAAGGAQETQYF. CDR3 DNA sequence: TGTGCCACCAGTGCCGCCGGTGGAGCCCAAGAGACCCAGTACTTC.

In DNA form, the CDR3 reads TGTGCCAGCTCACCGGGACTAGCGGGAGTCAACGAGCAGTACTTC. Its protein product is CASSPGLAGVNEQYF. This chain connects TRBV18 to TRBJ2-7, with TRBD2 matching 14 bases. Germline-derived CDR1 and CDR2 are KGHSH and LQKENI. CDR3 length: 15 amino acids. The V segment lost 3 bases and the J segment 5 bases; nucleotides outside the gene matches: 3. Full variable domain (missing parts from reference TRBV18 and TRBJ2-7): NAGVMQNPRHLVRRRGQEARLRCSPMKGHSHVYWYRQLPEEGLKFMVYLQKENIIDESGMPKERFSAEFPKEGPSILRIQQVVRGDSAAYFCASSPGLAGVNEQYFGPGTRLTVT.

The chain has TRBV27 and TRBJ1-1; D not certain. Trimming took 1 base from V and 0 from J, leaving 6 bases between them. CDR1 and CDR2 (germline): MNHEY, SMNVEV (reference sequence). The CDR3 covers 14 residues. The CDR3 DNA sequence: TGTGCCAGCAGTTTATTCGGCATGAACACTGAAGCTTTCTTT. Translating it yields CASSLFGMNTEAFF.

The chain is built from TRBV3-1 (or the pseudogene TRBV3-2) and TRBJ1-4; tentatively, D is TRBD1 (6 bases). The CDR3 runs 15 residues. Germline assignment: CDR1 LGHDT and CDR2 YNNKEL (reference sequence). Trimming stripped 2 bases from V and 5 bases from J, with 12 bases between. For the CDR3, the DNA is TGTGCCAGCAGCCAACTTAAAGGACAGAATGAAAAACTGTTTTTT. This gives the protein CASSQLKGQNEKLFF.

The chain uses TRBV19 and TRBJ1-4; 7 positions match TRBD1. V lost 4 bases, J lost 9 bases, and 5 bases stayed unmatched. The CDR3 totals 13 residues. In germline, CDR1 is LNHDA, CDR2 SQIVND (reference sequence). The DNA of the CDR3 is TGTGCCAGTAGTAGAGGGGGCTCGAAAAAACTGTTTTTT. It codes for CASSRGGSKKLFF.

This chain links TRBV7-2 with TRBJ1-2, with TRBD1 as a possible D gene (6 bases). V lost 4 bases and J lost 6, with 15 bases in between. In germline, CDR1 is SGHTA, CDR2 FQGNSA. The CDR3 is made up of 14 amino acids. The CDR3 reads CASSSWWGANGYTF. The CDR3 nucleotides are TGTGCCAGCAGCTCCTGGTGGGGGGCGAATGGCTACACCTTC.

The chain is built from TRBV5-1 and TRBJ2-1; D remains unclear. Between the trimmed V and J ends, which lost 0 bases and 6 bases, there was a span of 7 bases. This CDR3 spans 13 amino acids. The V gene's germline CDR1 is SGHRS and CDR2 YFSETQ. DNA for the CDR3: TGCGCCAGCAGCTTGGCCCGAGTCAATGAGCAGTTCTTC. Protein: CASSLARVNEQFF. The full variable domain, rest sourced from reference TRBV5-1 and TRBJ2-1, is KAGVTQTPRYLIKTRGQQVTLSCSPISGHRSVSWYQQTPGQGLQFLFEYFSETQRNKGNFPGRFSGRQFSNSRSEMNVSTLELGDSALYLCASSLARVNEQFFGPGTRLTVL.

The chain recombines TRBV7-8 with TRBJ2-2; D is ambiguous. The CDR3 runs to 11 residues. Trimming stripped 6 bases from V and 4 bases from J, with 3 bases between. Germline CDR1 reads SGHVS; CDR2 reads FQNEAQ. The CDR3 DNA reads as TGTGCCAGCAGACTCACCGGGGAGCTGTTTTTT. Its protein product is CASRLTGELFF. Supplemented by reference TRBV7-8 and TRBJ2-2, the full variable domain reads GAGVSQSPRYKVAKRGQDVALRCDPISGHVSLFWYQQALGQGPEFLTYFQNEAQLDKSGLPSDRFFAERPEGSVSTLKIQRTQQEDSAVYLCASRLTGELFFGEGSRLTVL.

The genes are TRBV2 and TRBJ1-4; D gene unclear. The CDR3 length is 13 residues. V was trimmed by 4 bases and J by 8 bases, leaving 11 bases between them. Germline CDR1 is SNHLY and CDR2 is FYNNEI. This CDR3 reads CASSARMGEKLFF. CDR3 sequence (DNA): TGTGCCAGCAGTGCCAGGATGGGCGAAAAACTGTTTTTT.

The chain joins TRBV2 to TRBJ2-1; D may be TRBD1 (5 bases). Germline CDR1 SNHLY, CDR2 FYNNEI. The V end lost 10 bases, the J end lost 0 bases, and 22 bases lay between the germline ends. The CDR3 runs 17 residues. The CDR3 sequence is CATSGRELISSYNEQFF. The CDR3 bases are TGTGCCACCTCGGGCAGGGAATTAATTAGCTCCTACAATGAGCAGTTCTTC. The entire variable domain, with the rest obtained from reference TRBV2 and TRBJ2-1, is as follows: EPEVTQTPSHQVTQMGQEVILRCVPISNHLYFYWYRQILGQKVEFLVSFYNNEISEKSEIFDDQFSVERPDGSNFTLKIRSTKLEDSAMYFCATSGRELISSYNEQFFGPGTRLTVL.

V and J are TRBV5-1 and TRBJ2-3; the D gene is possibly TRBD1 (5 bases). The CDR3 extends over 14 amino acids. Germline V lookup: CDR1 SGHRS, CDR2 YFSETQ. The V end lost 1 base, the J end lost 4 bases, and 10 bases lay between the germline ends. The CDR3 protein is CASSLLSRADTQYF. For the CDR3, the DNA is TGCGCCAGCAGCTTGCTTAGCAGGGCAGATACGCAGTATTTT.

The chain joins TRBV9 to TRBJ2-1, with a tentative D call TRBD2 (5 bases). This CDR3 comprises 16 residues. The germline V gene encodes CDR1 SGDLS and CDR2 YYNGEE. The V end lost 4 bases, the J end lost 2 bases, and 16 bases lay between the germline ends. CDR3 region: CASSNMARGTYNEQFF. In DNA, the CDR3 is TGTGCCAGCAGCAATATGGCGCGAGGGACCTACAATGAGCAGTTCTTC.

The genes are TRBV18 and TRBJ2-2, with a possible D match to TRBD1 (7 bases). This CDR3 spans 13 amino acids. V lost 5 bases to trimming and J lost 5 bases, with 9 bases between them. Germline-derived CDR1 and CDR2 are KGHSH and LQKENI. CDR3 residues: CASSAGQTGELFF. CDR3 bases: TGTGCCAGCTCAGCGGGACAGACCGGGGAGCTGTTTTTT.

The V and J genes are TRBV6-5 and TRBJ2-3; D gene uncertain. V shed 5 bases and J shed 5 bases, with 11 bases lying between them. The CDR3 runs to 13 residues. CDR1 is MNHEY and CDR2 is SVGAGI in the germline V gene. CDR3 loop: CASSHDRVDTQYF. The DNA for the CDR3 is TGTGCCAGCAGTCACGATAGGGTAGATACGCAGTATTTT.

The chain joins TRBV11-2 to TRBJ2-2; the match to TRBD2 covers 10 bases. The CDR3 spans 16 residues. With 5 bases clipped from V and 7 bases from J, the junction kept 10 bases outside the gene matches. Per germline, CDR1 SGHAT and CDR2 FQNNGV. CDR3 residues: CASSHGLAAGVGELFF. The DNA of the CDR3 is TGTGCCAGCAGCCACGGACTAGCGGCGGGGGTCGGGGAGCTGTTTTTT.

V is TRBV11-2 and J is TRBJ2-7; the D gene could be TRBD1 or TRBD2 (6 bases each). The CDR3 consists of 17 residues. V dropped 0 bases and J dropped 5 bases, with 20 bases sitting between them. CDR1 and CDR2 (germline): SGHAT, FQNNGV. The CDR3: CASSLDLHPSGANEQYF. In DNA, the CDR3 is TGTGCCAGCAGCTTAGATCTACACCCTTCGGGGGCTAACGAGCAGTACTTC.